This paragraph covers one T cell receptor beta chain sequence. TCRdb's table, derived via immunoSEQ multiplex PCR, lists solely in-frame clones and lacks some. The sample yields 140,000 to 150,000 clones, approximately 78% seen once. The CDR3 runs 15 residues. This sample is drawn from a study of T cell responses to AZD1222 COVID-19 vaccine. The V call is TRBV21-1, the J call TRBJ2-1; the listed D gene, TRBD1, was not tested against the DNA. TRBV21-1 is termed a pseudogene. This material consisted of peripheral blood, taken on day 0 of MenACWY control vaccination. The clonotype was recovered from an adult in good health. The CDR3 coding sequence is TGTGCCAGCAGCAAAGGGGTAAGGGGGAACAATGAGCAGTTCTTC. The encoded protein is CASSKGVRGNNEQFF.